By its share, the clone carrying this TCR beta chain is medium-sized (0.01 to 0.1%). Antigen: not known. The data originate from a study of siplizumab effects on memory and regulatory T cells. Study-wide results and caveats: There were only a minor fraction of alloreactive clones that mapped to unstimulated subsets. Naive-or-memory phenotypes were unassignable for roughly 80-97% of proliferating CD4+ or CD8+ clones. It seemed that naive T cells were more diverse than memory cells and were major contributors to the alloresponse.

It was approximately 9.8 x 10^4 TCR templates that were assayed per sample. Profiling relied on immunoSEQ multiplex PCR, and the TCRdb table lists in-frame clones only, not all of them. The repertoire includes 70,000 to 95,000 clones, approximately 93% of them detected once, and 6.5% to 8% sits in the top ten. This CDR3 contains 13 residues. V dropped 4 bases and J dropped 4 bases, with 11 bases sitting between them. Germline CDR1 MNHNY, CDR2 SVGAGI (reference sequence). The chain joins TRBV6-6 to TRBJ2-7; D is unclear. The sample taken for sequencing was CD8+ T cells sorted from blood. The TCR comes from a human donor in good health. CDR3 loop: CASSFQVAYEQYF. In DNA form, the CDR3 reads TGTGCCAGCAGTTTCCAGGTGGCGTACGAGCAGTACTTC.